This is a list of T cell receptor beta chains from one sample in a study of CD8+CD57+ T cells in acquired aplastic anemia. Via MiXCR, TCRdb re-called the reads, giving one row per CDR3 protein. Here the sample spans a few hundred thousand distinct CDR3 sequences, over 55% being singletons. Sequencing was performed on sorted CD4+, CD8+, or CD8+CD57+ T cells (not recorded which) from PBMCs. These receptors were taken from a human donor in good health. Both conserved end residues are part of each CDR3. D genes are given only for firm matches. Size is stated for part of the rows, as once, few or many counts, or as a class when the clone is expanded.

D	J	size	V	CDR3	DNA
NA	TRBJ1-1	NA	TRBV28	CASSLERARPITGMNTEAFF	TGTGCCAGCAGTTTAGAGAGAGCAAGGCCGATTACAGGGATGAACACTGAAGCTTTCTTT
TRBD2	TRBJ2-3	NA	TRBV4-1	CASSQEGEGLGTDTQYF	TGCGCCAGCAGCCAAGAGGGGGAAGGACTAGGCACAGATACGCAGTATTTT
TRBD1	TRBJ1-5	NA	TRBV2	CASTKTGMDQPQHF	TGTGCCAGCACTAAGACAGGGATGGATCAGCCCCAGCATTTT
NA	TRBJ1-5	many	TRBV12-3/TRBV12-4	CASSLAEDQLSNQPQHF	TGTGCCAGCAGTTTAGCGGAGGACCAGTTAAGCAATCAGCCCCAGCATTTT
NA	TRBJ1-4	many	TRBV12-3/TRBV12-4	CASSEQTTLEKLFF	TGTGCCAGCAGTGAACAGACGACTCTTGAAAAACTGTTTTTT
NA	TRBJ2-2	many	TRBV6-5	CASSYSTGAEEGELFF	TGTGCCAGCAGTTACTCGACGGGGGCTGAGGAGGGGGAGCTGTTTTTT
NA	TRBJ2-5	NA	TRBV9	CASSVGRDQETQYF	TGTGCCAGCAGCGTGGGCCGTGACCAAGAGACCCAGTACTTC
NA	TRBJ2-1	many	TRBV6-4	CASSEGEGDHNEQFF	TGTGCCAGCAGTGAGGGGGAGGGGGACCACAATGAGCAGTTCTTC
NA	TRBJ1-2	NA	TRBV7-3	CASSPWEGWSGGCAF	TGTGCCAGCAGCCCGTGGGAGGGGTGGAGTGGCGGCTGCGCCTTC
TRBD1	TRBJ2-5	few	TRBV20-1	CSAQTGGLQTQYF	TGCAGTGCGCAGACAGGGGGCTTACAGACCCAGTACTTC
NA	TRBJ1-1	few	TRBV9	CASSGQKNTEAFF	TGTGCCAGCAGTGGACAGAAGAACACTGAAGCTTTCTTT
NA	TRBJ2-1	NA	TRBV20-1	CSASPRAGRANEQFF	TGCAGTGCTAGCCCCCGGGCGGGGCGAGCTAATGAGCAGTTCTTC
NA	TRBJ1-3	few	TRBV7-8	CASSSQLSGTDGNTIYF	TGTGCCAGCAGCTCACAGCTCTCCGGGACGGACGGAAACACCATATATTTT
NA	TRBJ1-5	many	TRBV6-1	CASSEDIGRNQPQHF	TGTGCCAGCAGTGAAGATATAGGCCGGAATCAGCCCCAGCATTTT
NA	TRBJ1-6	few	TRBV20-1	CSARLYRDGINSPLHF	TGCAGTGCTAGGCTGTACAGGGACGGTATCAATTCACCCCTCCACTTT
NA	TRBJ1-1	once	TRBV10-3	CAIRVPNTEAFF	TGTGCCATCAGAGTTCCGAACACTGAAGCTTTCTTT
NA	TRBJ2-7	NA	TRBV25-1	CASSECPPPPHHYEQYF	TGTGCCAGCAGTGAATGCCCCCCCCCCCCGCACCACTACGAGCAGTACTTC
TRBD1	TRBJ2-5	once	TRBV5-8	CASSPRDRGIQETQYF	TGTGCCAGCAGCCCCCGGGACAGGGGCATACAAGAGACCCAGTACTTC
TRBD1	TRBJ2-7	NA	TRBV7-8	CASSLADRKMGGEQYF	TGTGCCAGCAGCTTAGCGGACAGGAAAATGGGTGGCGAGCAGTACTTC
NA	TRBJ2-7	many	TRBV9	CASSAEGESSYEQYF	TGTGCCAGCAGCGCTGAGGGGGAAAGCTCCTACGAGCAGTACTTC
TRBD2	TRBJ2-7	many	TRBV5-1	CASSLGLAKTTYEQYF	TGCGCCAGCAGCTTGGGACTAGCGAAAACAACCTACGAGCAGTACTTC
TRBD2	TRBJ2-1	few	TRBV11-2	CASSPRVSGGANEQFF	TGTGCCAGCAGCCCCCGTGTTAGCGGGGGGGCAAATGAGCAGTTCTTC
TRBD1	TRBJ1-6	NA	TRBV9	CASSPRRTGTSPLHF	TGTGCCAGCAGCCCTAGGAGGACAGGTACCTCACCCCTCCACTTT
TRBD2	TRBJ2-3	medium-sized	TRBV13	CASSLAGDYSTDTQYF	TGTGCCAGCAGCTTAGCCGGGGACTACAGCACAGATACGCAGTATTTT
TRBD2	TRBJ2-7	NA	TRBV14	CASSTREVAYEQYF	TGTGCCAGCAGCACCCGGGAGGTAGCCTACGAGCAGTACTTC
TRBD1	TRBJ2-1	few	TRBV12-5	CASRGQVSYNEQFF	TGTGCCAGCAGGGGACAGGTCTCCTACAATGAGCAGTTCTTC
NA	TRBJ2-3	once	TRBV5-1	CASSLAGGVGTDTQYF	TGCGCCAGCAGCTTGGCGGGGGGCGTCGGCACAGATACGCAGTATTTT
NA	TRBJ1-6	few	TRBV9	CASSVDRGRGSPLHF	TGTGCCAGCAGCGTGGACCGGGGCCGCGGTTCACCCCTCCACTTT
NA	TRBJ1-1	NA	TRBV2	CASTEEANTEAFF	TGTGCCAGCACCGAGGAAGCCAACACTGAAGCTTTCTTT
TRBD1	TRBJ1-2	NA	TRBV7-9	CASSSTGLVGYTF	TGTGCCAGCAGCTCGACAGGGTTGGTTGGCTACACCTTC
NA	TRBJ2-7	NA	TRBV7-3	CASSPGLSYEQYF	TGTGCCAGCAGCCCAGGACTATCCTACGAGCAGTACTTC
NA	TRBJ1-2	many	TRBV10-2	CASIGTDANYGYTF	TGCGCCAGCATAGGGACGGATGCTAACTATGGCTACACCTTC
TRBD2	TRBJ2-1	many	TRBV7-6	CASTPTSGGADEQFF	TGTGCCAGCACCCCGACTAGCGGGGGGGCAGATGAGCAGTTCTTC
NA	TRBJ2-1	many	TRBV7-2	CASSLSGLPANNEQFF	TGTGCCAGCAGCTTATCAGGGTTGCCCGCCAACAATGAGCAGTTCTTC
NA	TRBJ1-6	few	TRBV20-1	CSARDAGLDNSPLHF	TGCAGTGCTAGAGACGCAGGGCTAGATAATTCACCCCTCCACTTT
NA	TRBJ1-1	NA	TRBV19	CASRAMRSDTEAFF	TGTGCCAGTAGGGCAATGCGTTCGGACACTGAAGCTTTCTTT
TRBD1	TRBJ2-7	NA	TRBV9	CASMDGQGSYEQYF	TGCGCCAGCATGGATGGACAGGGGTCCTACGAGCAGTACTTC
TRBD1	TRBJ1-6	NA	TRBV19	CASSVGTGVSPLHF	TGTGCCAGTAGTGTAGGGACAGGGGTTTCACCCCTCCACTTT
NA	TRBJ1-2	NA	TRBV19	CASKGVEDYGYTF	TGTGCCAGTAAGGGGGTTGAGGACTATGGCTACACCTTC
NA	TRBJ2-5	once	TRBV19	CASSPSRSPETQYF	TGTGCCAGTAGTCCCAGCCGATCGCCGGAGACCCAGTACTTC
NA	TRBJ2-7	few	TRBV7-2	CASSLEVGVREQYF	TGTGCCAGCAGCTTAGAAGTGGGCGTCCGGGAGCAGTACTTC
NA	TRBJ1-1	NA	TRBV20-1	CSARDFEGGGLRTEAFF	TGCAGTGCTAGGGACTTCGAGGGGGGTGGCCTGCGCACTGAAGCTTTCTTT
NA	TRBJ2-1	many	TRBV4-1	CASSQAAGSYNEQFF	TGCGCCAGCAGCCAAGCGGCGGGATCTTACAATGAGCAGTTCTTC
TRBD1	TRBJ2-7	many	TRBV27	CASSSGQGAYEQYF	TGTGCCAGCAGTTCTGGACAGGGAGCCTACGAGCAGTACTTC
NA	TRBJ1-1	NA	TRBV7-9	CASSPGQMNTEAFF	TGTGCCAGCAGCCCCGGACAGATGAACACTGAAGCTTTCTTT